One T cell receptor beta chain is described in this entry. Enrolled during active infection, Seattle patients were then followed longitudinally. These data belong to a study of blood T cell repertoires in COVID-19. In the study overall: Whether acute or convalescent, the COVID-19 samples came from the United States, Italy and Spain. Nucleic acid was either cDNA or gDNA, and it came from T cells, B-cell-depleted T cells, or PBMCs.

Germline assignment: CDR1 SNHLY and CDR2 FYNNEI. V was trimmed by 3 bases and J by 3 bases, leaving 9 bases between them. CDR3 size: 13 residues. Original processing methods: Scientists estimated how many nucleated cells there were by amplifying reference gene primers. Libraries were prepared by immunoSEQ multiplex PCR; TCRdb keeps only in-frame clonotypes and omits some of them. The DNA gave D and trimming, while V, J and clone size come from that table. This table has around 440,000 clones, 88% appearing once. Sequenced sample: peripheral blood. V is TRBV2 and J is TRBJ2-7, with a tentative D call TRBD1 (6 bases). This sequence originates from a woman aged 50 to 60 with COVID-19, enrolled during active disease. The CDR3 DNA reads TGTGCCAGCAGTGAGGACAGAATCTACGAGCAGTACTTC. It translates to CASSEDRIYEQYF.